This T cell receptor (beta chain) emerged from a study of blood T cell repertoires in COVID-19. The wider study: The United States, Italy and Spain provided the acute and convalescent COVID-19 samples.

CDR3 size: 17 residues. V dropped 1 base and J dropped 4; count of bases not matched to a gene: 10. The V gene's germline CDR1 is KGHDR and CDR2 SFDVKD. Sequencing was performed with immunoSEQ multiplex PCR; in TCRdb, only in-frame clones are kept and a portion is missing. The sample includes some 140,000 clones, 78% of them seen just once. The sample comprised peripheral blood. This chain links TRBV24-1 with TRBJ2-7; 9 bases are shared with TRBD1. The receptor was isolated from a man aged 60-69 years who had recovered from COVID-19. The chain's CDR3 is CATSDLVRRQGGYEQYF. The CDR3 nucleotides are TGTGCCACCAGTGATTTAGTCCGGAGACAGGGGGGTTACGAGCAGTACTTC.